This T cell receptor (beta chain) was sequenced during a study of shared clonotypes between healthy human individuals. Study-level findings and limits: Four donors held about 5% of naive CD4 clonotypes in common. Richness estimates generally favored naive over memory subsets. Having only a few donors restricted how much genetic and exposure-history diversity was captured.

Naive CD8 cells comprised CD45RO-negative, CCR7-positively selected cells, excluding terminally differentiated effector memory CD45RA+ cells. Participating donors were healthy, HIV-negative adults free of recent acute infections or vaccinations. Germline CDR1 and CDR2: MNHEY and SMNVEV (reference sequence). This CDR3 contains 16 residues. Clones were read by immunoSEQ multiplex PCR, and TCRdb kept only the in-frame ones, dropping some. The sample yields about 590,000 clones, 95% seen once. Concerning this clone: The antigen is not known. A read error may produce the germline difference seen at one junction end.

Sequenced input: naive CD8+ T cells sorted from blood. The chain couples TRBV27 to TRBJ2-7, with D possibly being TRBD2 (6 bases). The sequence was obtained from a woman younger than 45 in good health. The CDR3 loop is CASSLSLSGSSGEQYF. The DNA for the CDR3 is TGTGCCAGCAGCTTATCCCTCAGCGGGTCATCCGGCGAGCAGTACTTC.